A single T cell receptor beta chain is shown here with its context. Its cognate antigen is unknown. The assay was immunoSEQ multiplex PCR, and TCRdb's table has in-frame clones only and misses some. The table includes millions of clones, over 85% detected once. These data belong to a study of shared clonotypes between healthy human individuals. At the level of the study: There were three CD4 naive, three CD4 memory, two CD8 naive and one CD8 memory plates per donor. Study results and caveats: In contrast to clonotypes shared by all four donors, non-shared clonotypes had lower generation probabilities.

Sequences were obtained from naive CD4+ T cells from PBMCs. Stated subset: CD45RA+ positively selected. This TCR derives from a man between 18 and 35 years old in good health. Some clones in this sample may be carry-over from other donors' samples.

The CDR3 loop is CASTLRSTGFREQFF. CDR3 coding DNA: TGCGCCAGCACCTTGCGGTCTACGGGTTTTCGCGAGCAGTTCTTC. This rearrangement joins TRBV4-1 to TRBJ2-1, with D uncertain. Trimming shortened V by 7 bases and J by 10 bases, and 23 bases separated the two germline ends. The germline V gene has CDR1 MGHRA and CDR2 YSYEKL. The CDR3 consists of 15 residues.